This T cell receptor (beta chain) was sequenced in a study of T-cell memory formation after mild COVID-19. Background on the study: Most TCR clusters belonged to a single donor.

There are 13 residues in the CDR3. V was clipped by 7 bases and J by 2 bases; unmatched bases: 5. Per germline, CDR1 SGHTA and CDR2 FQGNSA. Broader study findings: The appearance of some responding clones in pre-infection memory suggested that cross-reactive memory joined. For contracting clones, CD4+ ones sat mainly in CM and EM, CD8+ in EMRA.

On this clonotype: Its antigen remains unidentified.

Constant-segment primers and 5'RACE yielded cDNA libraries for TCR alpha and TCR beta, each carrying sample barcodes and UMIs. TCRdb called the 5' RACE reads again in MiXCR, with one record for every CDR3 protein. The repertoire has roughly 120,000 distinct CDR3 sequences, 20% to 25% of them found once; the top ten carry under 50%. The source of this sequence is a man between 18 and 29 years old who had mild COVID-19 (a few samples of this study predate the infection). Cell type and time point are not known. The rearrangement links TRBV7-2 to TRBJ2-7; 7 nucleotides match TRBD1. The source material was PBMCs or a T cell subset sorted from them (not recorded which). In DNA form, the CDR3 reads TGTGCCAGCAACCGGGGACAGACCTACGAGCAGTACTTC. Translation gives CASNRGQTYEQYF.